These 14 T cell receptor beta chains were all obtained from the same sample, sequenced in a study of blood T cell repertoires in COVID-19. This table comes from immunoSEQ multiplex PCR, and its TCRdb copy is limited to in-frame clones, with some not included. This table holds approximately 120,000 clones, 86% found once. Sequenced material: peripheral blood. The receptors shown here come from a human donor in a cohort sampled during active COVID-19.

This sequence joins TRBV19 and TRBJ2-7, with 7 bases fitting TRBD1. This CDR3 comprises 12 residues. The J segment lost 9 bases and the V segment lost 5 bases, leaving 7 bases of the junction unmatched. CDR1 and CDR2 from the germline V gene are LNHDA and SQIVND (reference sequence). CDR3 region: CASSPWTGMQYF. CDR3 nucleotide sequence: TGTGCCAGTAGTCCATGGACAGGAATGCAGTACTTC.

The chain couples TRBV19 to TRBJ2-2, with 7 bases lining up with TRBD2. CDR1 LNHDA and CDR2 SQIVND come from the germline V gene (reference sequence). The CDR3 has 15 residues. V shed 7 bases and J 3 bases; nucleotides not matched to a gene: 8. CDR3 sequence reads: CASNRGTTHTGELFF. The CDR3 DNA is TGTGCCAGTAACCGCGGGACTACCCACACCGGGGAGCTGTTTTTT.

This chain links TRBV11-2 with TRBJ2-7; 12 bases fit TRBD2. Trimming took 7 bases from V and 2 from J; bases not matched to a gene: 9. There are 16 residues in the CDR3. CDR1 and CDR2 from the germline V gene are SGHAT and FQNNGV. Written as DNA, the CDR3 is TGTGCCAGCACCAAAGGCCGGACTAGCGGGGCCTACGAGCAGTACTTC. Its protein product is CASTKGRTSGAYEQYF.

The chain carries TRBV6-5 and TRBJ2-3; TRBD2 might be the D (5 bases). Germline CDR1 is MNHEY and CDR2 is SVGAGI. CDR3 length: 15 residues. Trimming cost V 4 bases and J 2 bases, with 13 bases left between them. The CDR3 protein is CASSSAGFNTDTQYF. The CDR3 bases are TGTGCCAGCAGTTCGGCGGGTTTCAACACAGATACGCAGTATTTT.

The chain carries TRBV7-2 and TRBJ2-1; 10 bases align to TRBD2. Germline V CDR1 and CDR2: SGHTA, FQGNSA. This CDR3 comprises 15 residues. The trim removed 2 bases at V and 10 bases at J, leaving 8 bases unmatched. CDR3 residues: CASSLSLAGAGEQFF. The CDR3 DNA follows: TGTGCCAGCAGCTTAAGCCTAGCGGGAGCGGGGGAGCAGTTCTTC.

Of note for this clone: A junction end diverges from the germline sequence, so it may reflect a read error. The chain uses TRBV27 and TRBJ2-3, with D perhaps TRBD2 (5 bases). Germline V gene lookup returns CDR1 MNHEY and CDR2 SMNVEV (reference sequence). The CDR3 consists of 15 residues. The CDR3 DNA is TGTGCCAGCAGATTATATGTCGGTAGCGCTGATACGCAGTATTTT. Protein product: CASRLYVGSADTQYF.

This chain links TRBV5-4 with TRBJ2-1; D might be TRBD2 (5 bases). The CDR3 covers 12 residues. V was cut by 1 base and J by 8 bases, with 7 bases left in between. Germline V gene data show CDR1 as SGHNT and CDR2 as YYREEE (reference sequence). CDR3 DNA sequence: TGTGCCAGCAGCTTGAGGCGGGATGAGCAGTTCTTC. It specifies CASSLRRDEQFF.

J is TRBJ2-3 and V is TRBV24-1, with TRBD1 as a possible D gene (5 bases). V dropped 5 bases and J dropped 2 bases, with 16 bases sitting between them. The CDR3 totals 16 residues. Germline V gives CDR1 KGHDR, CDR2 SFDVKD. This CDR3 reads CATSASGKGDTDTQYF. In DNA, the CDR3 is TGTGCCACCAGTGCTTCAGGGAAAGGTGACACAGATACGCAGTATTTT.

The V gene is TRBV13, the J gene TRBJ1-4; unclear D gene. Germline V lookup: CDR1 PRHDT, CDR2 FYEKMQ (reference sequence). The V end lost 10 bases, the J end lost 8 bases, and 23 bases lay between the germline ends. The CDR3 totals 15 residues. The CDR3 DNA sequence: TGTGCCATACTTCCCGATACGACACTCCCCGAAAAACTGTTTTTT. Encoded protein: CAILPDTTLPEKLFF.

This rearrangement joins TRBV6-6 to TRBJ1-4; 7 nucleotides agree with TRBD1. The junction had 6 bases not matched to a gene; V was cut back by 3 bases and J by 5 bases. Germline assignment: CDR1 MNHNY and CDR2 SVGAGI (reference sequence). The CDR3 is made up of 15 amino acids. This CDR3 reads CASSYLGGRNEKLFF. CDR3 coding DNA: TGTGCCAGCAGTTATTTAGGGGGCAGAAATGAAAAACTGTTTTTT.

The rearrangement links TRBV3-1 (or the pseudogene TRBV3-2) to TRBJ2-5; 14 nucleotides line up with TRBD2. V shed 8 bases and J 4 bases; nucleotides not matched to a gene: 9. This CDR3 has 16 amino acids. In germline, CDR1 is LGHDT, CDR2 YNNKEL (reference sequence). The DNA of the CDR3 is TGTGCCAGCCGGGTCGGGGGACTAGCGGGAGTAGAGACCCAGTACTTC. Translation: CASRVGGLAGVETQYF.

The V and J genes are TRBV6-4 and TRBJ2-1; weak D call: TRBD1 (5 bases). Germline CDR1 MRHNA, CDR2 SNTAGT. V lost 3 bases and J 2 bases, leaving 8 bases between the germline ends. CDR3 length: 14 amino acids. CDR3 region: CASSEGLPYNEQFF. In nucleotides, the CDR3 is TGTGCCAGCAGTGAGGGGCTTCCCTACAATGAGCAGTTCTTC.

The chain is built from TRBV6-1 and TRBJ2-6; TRBD1 matches at 8 bases. V was pared by 0 bases and J by 4 bases, with 8 bases of the junction left unmatched. This CDR3 is 18 amino acids long. Germline loops: CDR1 MNHNS, CDR2 SASEGT. The CDR3 region has the DNA TGTGCCAGCAGTGAAGCTCCTCAGGGGGCTCTGGGGGCCAACGTCCTGACTTTC. Translation gives CASSEAPQGALGANVLTF.

CDR3 sequence reads: CASRETANTEAFF. The DNA of the CDR3 is TGCGCCAGCCGGGAGACAGCAAACACTGAAGCTTTCTTT. The chain is built from TRBV5-1 and TRBJ1-1; possibly TRBD1 for D (5 bases). CDR3 length: 13 amino acids. Germline V gene lookup returns CDR1 SGHRS and CDR2 YFSETQ. V shed 7 bases and J shed 2 bases, with 12 bases lying between them.